A single T cell receptor (beta chain) is shown here with its context. The antigen is not known. Using its own MiXCR run on the 5' RACE reads, TCRdb lists one record per CDR3 protein. The sample consists of around 370,000 distinct CDR3 sequences, roughly 9% of them appearing once. This CDR3 has 16 residues. Germline V gives CDR1 LNHDA, CDR2 SQIVND (reference sequence). Losses at the gene ends were 5 bases for V and 1 base for J; bases not matched to a gene: 5. This entry belongs to a study of identical twins. Study conclusions and caveats: With abundant cord blood beta clonotypes, insertions were fewer; memory repertoires showed no such pattern. Researchers reported weaker excess twin sharing in beta out-of-frame sequences.

The receptor comes from a woman aged 45-65 years in good health. The chain couples TRBV19 to TRBJ2-5, with 12 bases lining up with TRBD2. Source material: naive T cells sorted from blood. Here the CDR3 DNA reads TGTGCCAGTAGTCCTCGGACTAGCGGGGCCCAAGAGACCCAGTACTTC. It yields the protein CASSPRTSGAQETQYF.